Listed below are T cell receptor beta chains from one sample, sequenced in a study of T-cell memory formation after mild COVID-19. TCRdb re-derived calls from the 5' RACE reads in MiXCR, one entry per CDR3 protein. In the table there are 290,000 or so distinct CDR3 sequences, approximately 20% of which are singletons. Material for sequencing was PBMCs or a T cell subset sorted from them (not recorded which). These receptors came from a man aged 18 to 29 who had mild COVID-19 (a few samples of this study predate the infection). Cell type and time point are not known. Each CDR3 is given with its conserved first and last residue. D genes are given only for firm matches. Expanded clones are given a class, and other clones once, few, many or no size at all.

CDR3 | DNA | V | size | J | D
CASSLHREELETQYF | TGTGCCAGCAGCCTACATAGGGAGGAGTTAGAGACCCAGTACTTC | TRBV5-6 | few | TRBJ2-5 | NA
CASSPGGNEQYF | TGCGCCAGCAGCCCGGGGGGAAACGAGCAGTACTTC | TRBV5-1 | NA | TRBJ2-7 | TRBD2
CATSDFGGGSYNEQFF | TGTGCCACCAGTGATTTCGGCGGGGGCTCCTACAATGAGCAGTTCTTC | TRBV24-1 | few | TRBJ2-1 | TRBD2
CSVVPSGRGGQFF | TGCAGCGTTGTTCCTAGCGGGAGAGGAGGGCAGTTCTTC | TRBV29-1 | NA | TRBJ2-1 | TRBD2
CASKSWDSQNTGELFF | TGTGCCAGCAAAAGTTGGGACAGCCAAAACACCGGGGAGCTGTTTTTT | TRBV18 | many | TRBJ2-2 | TRBD1
CASSRTGNEKLFF | TGTGCCAGCAGTCGGACGGGGAATGAAAAACTGTTTTTT | TRBV12-3/TRBV12-4 | few | TRBJ1-4 | NA
CASSLLGRSTDTQYF | TGTGCCAGCAGCTTACTGGGGAGAAGCACAGATACGCAGTATTTT | TRBV7-3 | NA | TRBJ2-3 | NA
CASSVVGPPGGEQFF | TGTGCCAGCAGCGTAGTTGGGCCCCCAGGGGGTGAGCAGTTCTTC | TRBV9 | few | TRBJ2-1 | TRBD1
CSVRQGLYGYTF | TGCAGCGTTCGGCAGGGGCTCTATGGCTACACCTTC | TRBV29-1 | few | TRBJ1-2 | NA
CASSLAGHSPLHF | TGCGCCAGCAGCTTGGCCGGACATTCACCCCTCCACTTT | TRBV5-1 | NA | TRBJ1-6 | NA
CASIREGNQPQHF | TGTGCCAGCATACGGGAAGGCAATCAGCCCCAGCATTTT | TRBV28 | few | TRBJ1-5 | NA
CASTDRGAYEQYF | TGCGCCAGCACAGACAGGGGTGCCTACGAGCAGTACTTC | TRBV5-1 | many | TRBJ2-7 | TRBD1
CASSAGADQETQYF | TGTGCCAGCAGTGCGGGGGCGGACCAAGAGACCCAGTACTTC | TRBV2 | NA | TRBJ2-5 | NA
CASSARTGPDTQYF | TGTGCCAGCAGCGCCCGGACAGGGCCAGATACGCAGTATTTT | TRBV7-3 | few | TRBJ2-3 | TRBD1
CSAGRGDSGGGTDTQYF | TGCAGTGCTGGAAGGGGAGATAGCGGGGGAGGCACAGATACGCAGTATTTT | TRBV20-1 | many | TRBJ2-3 | TRBD2
CASVAGDAKNIQYF | TGCGCCAGCGTAGCAGGGGACGCCAAAAACATTCAGTACTTC | TRBV10-2 | few | TRBJ2-4 | NA
CSATALALDTQYF | TGCAGCGCGACTGCACTAGCGTTAGATACGCAGTATTTT | TRBV29-1 | NA | TRBJ2-3 | TRBD2
CASSHEDYSYNEQFF | TGTGCCAGCAGCCATGAAGACTACTCCTACAATGAGCAGTTCTTC | TRBV3-1 | few | TRBJ2-1 | NA
CSAGRTGQEQPQHF | TGCAGTGCCGGGAGGACAGGGCAGGAGCAGCCCCAGCATTTT | TRBV20-1 | few | TRBJ1-5 | TRBD1
CASSPRWGQQETQYF | TGTGCCAGCAGCCCTCGTTGGGGACAGCAAGAGACCCAGTACTTC | TRBV7-2 | NA | TRBJ2-5 | TRBD1
CASSLTQGPIGDTQYF | TGCGCCAGCAGCTTGACGCAGGGACCCATTGGAGATACGCAGTATTTT | TRBV5-1 | few | TRBJ2-3 | NA
CASSSGYSNQPQHF | TGTGCCAGCAGTTCCGGTTATAGCAATCAGCCCCAGCATTTT | TRBV27 | few | TRBJ1-5 | NA
CASSQDRRGTTDTQYF | TGCGCCAGCAGCCAAGATAGGAGGGGTACAACAGATACGCAGTATTTT | TRBV4-3 | few | TRBJ2-3 | NA
CASSSPGVLETQYF | TGTGCCAGCAGTTCCCCGGGGGTCCTGGAGACCCAGTACTTC | TRBV6-5 | once | TRBJ2-5 | NA
CASSLGPNGVDTGELFF | TGTGCCAGCAGCCTCGGGCCGAACGGGGTGGACACCGGGGAGCTGTTTTTT | TRBV6-5 | NA | TRBJ2-2 | NA
CASSPRDSSRSNQPQHF | TGTGCCAGCAGTCCACGGGACAGTTCGAGGAGCAATCAGCCCCAGCATTTT | TRBV27 | few | TRBJ1-5 | TRBD1
CATSMTGDGGYTF | TGTGCCACCAGCATGACAGGGGATGGTGGCTACACCTTC | TRBV15 | NA | TRBJ1-2 | TRBD1
CASGLGAGTTYEQYF | TGTGCCAGCGGCCTCGGGGCGGGGACCACCTACGAGCAGTACTTC | TRBV7-9 | few | TRBJ2-7 | NA
CASSFNSHTGELFF | TGTGCCAGCAGCTTCAATTCACACACCGGGGAGCTGTTTTTT | TRBV5-6 | few | TRBJ2-2 | NA
CAISDPDRGYYEQYF | TGTGCCATCAGTGACCCGGACAGGGGATACTACGAGCAGTACTTC | TRBV10-3 | NA | TRBJ2-7 | TRBD1